A single sample is the source of the 2 T cell receptor beta chains below, sequenced in a study of cytomegalovirus exposure and HLA in healthy donors. This PCR relied on a set of 60 Vbeta primers and 13 Jbeta primers. Repertoires were generated with immunoSEQ multiplex PCR, while TCRdb's copy carries only in-frame clones and drops some. The table has roughly 140,000 clones, around three fifths seen once. Sequencing was carried out using PBMCs. Source of these receptors: a woman aged 30 to 39 in good health and CMV-seropositive.

This clone was observed a handful of times. The CDR3 nucleotides are TGTGCCAGCAGTGACACAGGGAGTGCTTTCTTT. This translates into CASSDTGSAFF. V usage is TRBV2 and J usage is TRBJ1-1; perhaps TRBD1 as D (6 bases). Trimming removed 3 bases from V and 11 bases from J, with 10 bases in between. Germline V gene lookup returns CDR1 SNHLY and CDR2 FYNNEI. The CDR3 sequence is 11 residues long.

This clone showed up just a few times. Distinct nucleotide sequences in the sample also encode this CDR3. The rearrangement links TRBV7-8 to TRBJ1-5; D not resolved. The CDR3 is 14 residues long. V was pared by 3 bases and J by 4 bases, with 10 bases between. Per germline, CDR1 SGHVS and CDR2 FQNEAQ. The CDR3 sequence is CASSFGPRNQPQHF. In DNA form, the CDR3 reads TGTGCCAGCAGCTTTGGGCCCCGGAATCAGCCCCAGCATTTT.